This record looks at one TCR beta chain sequence and its context. Its antigen remains unidentified. The source of the sample is a study of cytomegalovirus exposure and HLA in healthy donors. The germline V gene has CDR1 GTSNPN and CDR2 SVGIG (reference sequence). V lost 3 bases to trimming and J lost 2 bases, with 11 bases between them. The CDR3 is made up of 14 amino acids. Primers for the PCR totalled 60 Vbeta and 13 Jbeta. TCRdb's table, derived via immunoSEQ multiplex PCR, lists solely in-frame clones and lacks some. This sample yields 79,000 or so clones, of which approximately 79% are seen a single time; approximately 20% belongs to the top ten. Unrecorded immune exposures were likely, despite nominal health at sampling. Notes on the study in general: Most TCR sequences were seen very rarely across donors, but some public TCRs occurred in many. According to the study, around 160 TCR beta chains were cytomegalovirus-associated.

The rearrangement uses TRBV30 and TRBJ1-3; TRBD1 might be the D (6 bases). The receptor was derived from a woman aged 40-49 years in good health and CMV-seropositive. The sequencing sample was made of PBMCs. The CDR3 DNA reads as TGTGCCTGGAGGGGACCAGGGGCTGGAAACACCATATATTTT. Residues: CAWRGPGAGNTIYF.